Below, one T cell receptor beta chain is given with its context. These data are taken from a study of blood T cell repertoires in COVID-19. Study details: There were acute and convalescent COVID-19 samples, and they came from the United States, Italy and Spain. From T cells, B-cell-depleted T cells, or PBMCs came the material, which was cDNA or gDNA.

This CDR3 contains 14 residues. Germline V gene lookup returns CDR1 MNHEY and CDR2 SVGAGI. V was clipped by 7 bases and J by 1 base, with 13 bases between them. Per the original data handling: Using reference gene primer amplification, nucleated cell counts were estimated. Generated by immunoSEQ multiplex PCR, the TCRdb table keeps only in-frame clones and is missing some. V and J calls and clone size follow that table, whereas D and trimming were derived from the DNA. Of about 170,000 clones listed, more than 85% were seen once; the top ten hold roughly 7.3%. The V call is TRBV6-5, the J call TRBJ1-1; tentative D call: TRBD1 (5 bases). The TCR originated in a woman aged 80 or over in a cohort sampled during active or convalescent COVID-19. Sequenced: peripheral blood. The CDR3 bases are TGTGCCAGCATACGTCCCGGGGGGAACACTGAAGCTTTCTTT. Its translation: CASIRPGGNTEAFF.